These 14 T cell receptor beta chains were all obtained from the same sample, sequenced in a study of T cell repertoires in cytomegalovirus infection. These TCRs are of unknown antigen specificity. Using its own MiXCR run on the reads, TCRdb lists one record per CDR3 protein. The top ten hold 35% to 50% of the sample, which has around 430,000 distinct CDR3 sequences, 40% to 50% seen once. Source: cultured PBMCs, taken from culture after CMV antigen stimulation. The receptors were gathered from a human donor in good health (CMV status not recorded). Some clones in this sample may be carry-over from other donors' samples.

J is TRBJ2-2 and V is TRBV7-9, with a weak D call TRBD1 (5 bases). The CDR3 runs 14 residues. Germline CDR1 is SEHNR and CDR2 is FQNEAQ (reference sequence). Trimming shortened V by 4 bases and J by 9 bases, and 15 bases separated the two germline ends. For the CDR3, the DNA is TGTGCCAGCAGCTGGGGCCTAGGAGACAGGGAGCTGTTTTTT. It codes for CASSWGLGDRELFF. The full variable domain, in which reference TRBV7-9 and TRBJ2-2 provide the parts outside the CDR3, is DTGVSQNPRHKITKRGQNVTFRCDPISEHNRLYWYRQTLGQGPEFLTYFQNEAQLEKSRLLSDRFSAERPKGSFSTLEIQRTEQGDSAMYLCASSWGLGDRELFFGEGSRLTVL.

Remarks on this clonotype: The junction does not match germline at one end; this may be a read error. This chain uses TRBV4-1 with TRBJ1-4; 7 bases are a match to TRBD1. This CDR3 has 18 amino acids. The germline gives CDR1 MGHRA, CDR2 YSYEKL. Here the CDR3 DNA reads TGTGCCAGCAGCCAGGACCGACAGGGATATTCCTGGGGTGAAAAACTGTTTTTT. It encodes CASSQDRQGYSWGEKLFF.

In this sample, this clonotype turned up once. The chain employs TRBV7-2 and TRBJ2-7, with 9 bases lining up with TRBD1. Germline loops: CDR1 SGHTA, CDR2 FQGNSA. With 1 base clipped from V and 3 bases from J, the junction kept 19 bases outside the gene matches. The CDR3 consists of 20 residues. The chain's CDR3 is CASSLDGLAGQGTPLYEQYF. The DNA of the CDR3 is TGTGCCAGCAGCTTAGATGGGTTGGCGGGACAGGGTACCCCTCTCTACGAGCAGTACTTC.

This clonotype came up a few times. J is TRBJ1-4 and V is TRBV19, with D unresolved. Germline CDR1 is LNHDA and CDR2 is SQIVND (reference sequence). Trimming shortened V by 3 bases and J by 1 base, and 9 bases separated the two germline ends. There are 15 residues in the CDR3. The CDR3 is CASSIRPLTNEKLFF. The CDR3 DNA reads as TGTGCCAGTAGTATCAGGCCGTTAACTAATGAAAAACTGTTTTTT.

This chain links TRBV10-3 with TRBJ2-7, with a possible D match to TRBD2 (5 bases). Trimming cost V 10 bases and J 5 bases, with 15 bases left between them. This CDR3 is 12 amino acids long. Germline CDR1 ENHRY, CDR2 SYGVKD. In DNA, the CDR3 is TGTGCCACCCTCCGGGATTTCGACGAGCAGTACTTC. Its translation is CATLRDFDEQYF.

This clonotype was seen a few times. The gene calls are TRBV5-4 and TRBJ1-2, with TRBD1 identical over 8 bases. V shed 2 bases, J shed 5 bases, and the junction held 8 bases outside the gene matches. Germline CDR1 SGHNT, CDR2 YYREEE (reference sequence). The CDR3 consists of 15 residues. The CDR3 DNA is TGTGCCAGCAGCTTAATCTGGACAGGGACTTATGGCTACACCTTC. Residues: CASSLIWTGTYGYTF.

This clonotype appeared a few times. CDR3 residues: CASSGGQGATQYF. For the CDR3, the DNA is TGTGCCAGCAGCGGGGGACAGGGCGCTACGCAGTATTTT. The chain couples TRBV7-9 to TRBJ2-3, with TRBD1 identical over 9 bases. V gave up 5 bases and J gave up 8 bases; unmatched junction bases: 5. CDR1 is SEHNR and CDR2 is FQNEAQ in the germline V gene (reference sequence). This CDR3 is 13 amino acids long.

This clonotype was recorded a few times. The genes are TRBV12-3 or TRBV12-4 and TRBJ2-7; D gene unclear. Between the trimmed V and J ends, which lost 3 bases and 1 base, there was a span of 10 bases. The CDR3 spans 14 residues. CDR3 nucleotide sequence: TGTGCCAGCAGTTTGCTTCGTGCATCCTACGAGCAGTACTTC. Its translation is CASSLLRASYEQYF.

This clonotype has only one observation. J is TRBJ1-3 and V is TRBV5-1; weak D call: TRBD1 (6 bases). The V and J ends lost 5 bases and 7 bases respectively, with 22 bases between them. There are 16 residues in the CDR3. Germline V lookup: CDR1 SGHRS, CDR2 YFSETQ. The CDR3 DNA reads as TGCGCCAGCAGTCCCGCGACAGGCGGGAGGCTGAACACCATATATTTT. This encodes CASSPATGGRLNTIYF.

The CDR3 reads CSARPGTIRADTQYF. For the CDR3, the DNA is TGCAGTGCTAGACCTGGGACTATCCGGGCAGATACGCAGTATTTT. The gene calls are TRBV20-1 and TRBJ2-3, with 7 bases aligning to TRBD2. Germline V lookup: CDR1 DFQATT, CDR2 SNEGSKA (reference sequence). CDR3 length: 15 amino acids. V gave up 2 bases and J gave up 4 bases; unmatched junction bases: 9.

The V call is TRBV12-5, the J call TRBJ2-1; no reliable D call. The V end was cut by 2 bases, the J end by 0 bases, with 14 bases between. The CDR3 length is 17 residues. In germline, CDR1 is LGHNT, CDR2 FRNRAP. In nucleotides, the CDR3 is TGTGCTAGTGGTTTGAGGCCCTGGGTGGGCTCCTACAATGAGCAGTTCTTC. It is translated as CASGLRPWVGSYNEQFF.

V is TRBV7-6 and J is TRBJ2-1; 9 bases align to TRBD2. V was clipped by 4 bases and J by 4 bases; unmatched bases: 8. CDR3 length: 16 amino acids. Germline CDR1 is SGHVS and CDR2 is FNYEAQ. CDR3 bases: TGTGCCAGCAGCTCTGGTCCGGGACTAGCTTACAATGAGCAGTTCTTC. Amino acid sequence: CASSSGPGLAYNEQFF.

In DNA form, the CDR3 reads TGTGCCAGCTCACCAGGGGCAGGTGACACTGAAGCTTTCTTT. As protein: CASSPGAGDTEAFF. The chain employs TRBV18 and TRBJ1-1; a weak D match, TRBD1 (5 bases). Germline V gene sequence: CDR1 KGHSH, CDR2 LQKENI. Trimming removed 2 bases at V and 3 bases at J, with 10 bases between. The CDR3 length is 14 residues.

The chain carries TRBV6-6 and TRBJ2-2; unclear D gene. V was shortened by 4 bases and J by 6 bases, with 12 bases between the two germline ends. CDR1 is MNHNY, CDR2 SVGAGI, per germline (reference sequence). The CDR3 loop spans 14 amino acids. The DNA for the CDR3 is TGTGCCAGCAGTTCCCGACTGGTCTCCGGGGAGCTGTTTTTT. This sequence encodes CASSSRLVSGELFF.